Listed below are T cell receptor beta chains from one sample, sequenced in a study of CD8 T cells in ankylosing spondylitis. TCRdb passed the 5' RACE reads through MiXCR, listing each CDR3 protein once. The table has 300,000 to 400,000 distinct CDR3 sequences, about a fifth seen once; the top ten hold about 17%. The sequencing input was blood, either unsorted or a sorted T cell fraction (not recorded which). The origin of the receptors is a male donor with ankylosing spondylitis. CDR3s include the opening cysteine and the closing phenylalanine or tryptophan. Fields, in order: clone size, J gene, V gene, D gene, CDR3 DNA, CDR3 protein. D genes are given only for firm matches. Clone size is not always given. Where it is, it says once, few, many or a class for expanded clones.

clone size: few
J gene: TRBJ2-5
V gene: TRBV12-5
D gene: NA
CDR3 DNA: TGTGCTAGTGGTTTCCCAGCGCTAGAAGAGACCCAGTACTTC
CDR3 protein: CASGFPALEETQYF

clone size: few
J gene: TRBJ1-4
V gene: TRBV7-2
D gene: TRBD1
CDR3 DNA: TGTGCCAGCAGCTTAGTCGGACAGGGGCATGAAAAACTGTTTTTT
CDR3 protein: CASSLVGQGHEKLFF

clone size: NA
J gene: TRBJ2-3
V gene: TRBV12-3/TRBV12-4
D gene: TRBD2
CDR3 DNA: TGTGCCAGCAGAACTAGCGGGAGCAGCACAGATACGCAGTATTTT
CDR3 protein: CASRTSGSSTDTQYF

clone size: NA
J gene: TRBJ2-5
V gene: TRBV5-5
D gene: NA
CDR3 DNA: TGTGCCAGCAGCCCGGCAACCTCTTCCTGGGAGACCCAGTACTTC
CDR3 protein: CASSPATSSWETQYF

clone size: few
J gene: TRBJ2-1
V gene: TRBV15
D gene: TRBD2
CDR3 DNA: TGTGCCACCAGCCGAAGCTGGACTAGCGGTTCTTCCTACAATGAGCAGTTCTTC
CDR3 protein: CATSRSWTSGSSYNEQFF

clone size: NA
J gene: TRBJ2-1
V gene: TRBV6-2/TRBV6-3
D gene: TRBD2
CDR3 DNA: TGTGCCAGCAGTTCGACTAGCGGGAGATTTAGTGAGCAGTTCTTC
CDR3 protein: CASSSTSGRFSEQFF

clone size: NA
J gene: TRBJ2-1
V gene: TRBV28
D gene: NA
CDR3 DNA: TGTGCCAGCAGTTTTGGGGGTTGGAACAATGAGCAGTTCTTC
CDR3 protein: CASSFGGWNNEQFF

clone size: NA
J gene: TRBJ1-1
V gene: TRBV7-9
D gene: NA
CDR3 DNA: TGTGCCAGCAGCTTTGAAGACAGTCAAACTGAAGCTTTCTTT
CDR3 protein: CASSFEDSQTEAFF

clone size: many
J gene: TRBJ2-1
V gene: TRBV20-1
D gene: NA
CDR3 DNA: TGCAGTGCTGGCGACGGGGCTAGTCCCTACAATGAGCAGTTCTTC
CDR3 protein: CSAGDGASPYNEQFF

clone size: few
J gene: TRBJ2-2
V gene: TRBV5-1
D gene: NA
CDR3 DNA: TGCGCCAGCAGCTTGCATCCTTCAGCGAACACCGGGGAGCTGTTTTTT
CDR3 protein: CASSLHPSANTGELFF

clone size: few
J gene: TRBJ2-7
V gene: TRBV24-1
D gene: NA
CDR3 DNA: TGTGCCACCAGTGCCACGGACAGAACATCCTACGAGCAGTACTTC
CDR3 protein: CATSATDRTSYEQYF

clone size: NA
J gene: TRBJ2-5
V gene: TRBV3-1
D gene: TRBD1
CDR3 DNA: TGTGCCAGCAGCCAAGTATGGTCAGGGGGCCAAGAGACCCAGTACTTC
CDR3 protein: CASSQVWSGGQETQYF

clone size: NA
J gene: TRBJ2-5
V gene: TRBV7-2
D gene: TRBD1
CDR3 DNA: TGTGCCAGCAGCTCCGGACAGGCCAGAGGGGAGACCCAGTACTTC
CDR3 protein: CASSSGQARGETQYF

clone size: NA
J gene: TRBJ2-5
V gene: TRBV20-1
D gene: TRBD2
CDR3 DNA: TGCAGTGCGCCACGTGCGGGAGAGAAAGAGACCCAGTACTTC
CDR3 protein: CSAPRAGEKETQYF

clone size: many
J gene: TRBJ2-5
V gene: TRBV20-1
D gene: NA
CDR3 DNA: TGCAGTGCTACCCCTATCCCAGCGCGATACCAAGAGACCCAGTACTTC
CDR3 protein: CSATPIPARYQETQYF

clone size: NA
J gene: TRBJ1-3
V gene: TRBV30
D gene: NA
CDR3 DNA: TGTGCCTGGGGGAGGTTGGCAGCCTCTGGAAACACCATATATTTT
CDR3 protein: CAWGRLAASGNTIYF

clone size: NA
J gene: TRBJ1-1
V gene: TRBV5-1
D gene: TRBD1
CDR3 DNA: TGCGCCAGCAGCTTGTGGAGGGGGCTTGTGAACACTGAAGCTTTCTTT
CDR3 protein: CASSLWRGLVNTEAFF

clone size: few
J gene: TRBJ1-1
V gene: TRBV10-3
D gene: NA
CDR3 DNA: TGTGGCCATCAGTTCCAGCTGAACACTGAAGCTTTCTTT
CDR3 protein: CGHQFQLNTEAFF

clone size: NA
J gene: TRBJ2-7
V gene: TRBV20-1
D gene: NA
CDR3 DNA: TGCAGTGCTAGAGATTTTAGGGTCTTAGCCTACGAGCAGTACTTC
CDR3 protein: CSARDFRVLAYEQYF

clone size: many
J gene: TRBJ2-1
V gene: TRBV7-2
D gene: TRBD2
CDR3 DNA: TGTGCCAGCAGCCCCGGGACTAGCGACTACAATGAGCAGTTCTTC
CDR3 protein: CASSPGTSDYNEQFF

clone size: few
J gene: TRBJ2-2
V gene: TRBV4-2
D gene: TRBD1
CDR3 DNA: TGTGCCAGCAGTTCTCACACCCCCGGGACAGGAGTATCCGGGGAGCTGTTTTTT
CDR3 protein: CASSSHTPGTGVSGELFF

clone size: NA
J gene: TRBJ2-2
V gene: TRBV30
D gene: TRBD2
CDR3 DNA: TGTGCCTGGAGTAGTCTAGCGGGAGCAACCGGGGAGCTGTTTTTT
CDR3 protein: CAWSSLAGATGELFF

clone size: few
J gene: TRBJ2-5
V gene: TRBV5-1
D gene: NA
CDR3 DNA: TGCGCCAGCAGCGAACCCCTTGGGGGGGAGACCCAGTACTTC
CDR3 protein: CASSEPLGGETQYF

clone size: few
J gene: TRBJ2-5
V gene: TRBV29-1
D gene: NA
CDR3 DNA: TGCAGCGTTGGCCCCGACAGGAGAGGAGAGACCCAGTACTTC
CDR3 protein: CSVGPDRRGETQYF

clone size: NA
J gene: TRBJ2-3
V gene: TRBV12-3/TRBV12-4
D gene: NA
CDR3 DNA: TGTGCCAGCAGTTTATCCGACTCGGGGACAGATACGCAGTATTTT
CDR3 protein: CASSLSDSGTDTQYF

clone size: few
J gene: TRBJ1-5
V gene: TRBV12-3/TRBV12-4
D gene: TRBD1
CDR3 DNA: TGTGCCAGCAGTTCTAACCGGGACAGGAATCAGCCCCAGCATTTT
CDR3 protein: CASSSNRDRNQPQHF

clone size: many
J gene: TRBJ2-1
V gene: TRBV5-6
D gene: NA
CDR3 DNA: TGTGCCAGCAGCTATGACCAGGTTAATGAGCAGTTCTTC
CDR3 protein: CASSYDQVNEQFF

clone size: NA
J gene: TRBJ1-3
V gene: TRBV6-1
D gene: NA
CDR3 DNA: TGTGCCAGCAGAACCGGAGGTGGAAACACCATATATTTT
CDR3 protein: CASRTGGGNTIYF

clone size: NA
J gene: TRBJ2-1
V gene: TRBV7-3
D gene: NA
CDR3 DNA: TGTGCCAGCAGCTGGCGGGCTCAAGATGAGCAGTTCTTC
CDR3 protein: CASSWRAQDEQFF

clone size: few
J gene: TRBJ2-3
V gene: TRBV10-3
D gene: TRBD2
CDR3 DNA: TGTGCCTCCGGGACTAGCGGGAGCTGGAGCACAGATACGCAGTATTTT
CDR3 protein: CASGTSGSWSTDTQYF

clone size: few
J gene: TRBJ2-2
V gene: TRBV7-9
D gene: TRBD1
CDR3 DNA: TGTGCCAGCAGCGGGGACAGGGGGCTGAACACTGGGGAGCTGTTTTTT
CDR3 protein: CASSGDRGLNTGELFF

clone size: few
J gene: TRBJ1-5
V gene: TRBV18
D gene: NA
CDR3 DNA: TGTGCCAGCTCACCAAACACAGCTAATCAGCCCCAGCATTTT
CDR3 protein: CASSPNTANQPQHF

clone size: few
J gene: TRBJ1-5
V gene: TRBV12-3/TRBV12-4
D gene: TRBD1
CDR3 DNA: TGTGCCAGCAGTAGGATTGGACAGGGGGCACAGCCCCAGCATTTT
CDR3 protein: CASSRIGQGAQPQHF

clone size: NA
J gene: TRBJ2-7
V gene: TRBV3-1
D gene: TRBD2
CDR3 DNA: TGTGCCAGCAGCGTACAGACTAGCGGAAGCTCCTACGAGCAGTACTTC
CDR3 protein: CASSVQTSGSSYEQYF

clone size: NA
J gene: TRBJ2-4
V gene: TRBV5-1
D gene: NA
CDR3 DNA: TGCGCCAGCAGCCTAGACTCGGGGCCTGGAGTGGACATTCAGTACTTC
CDR3 protein: CASSLDSGPGVDIQYF

clone size: many
J gene: TRBJ2-1
V gene: TRBV5-1
D gene: NA
CDR3 DNA: TGCGCCAGCAGCTTGGGCTCGGCAAGGACCTACAATGAGCAGTTCTTC
CDR3 protein: CASSLGSARTYNEQFF

clone size: NA
J gene: TRBJ2-4
V gene: TRBV20-1
D gene: NA
CDR3 DNA: TGCAGTGCTAGGGGACCCGGCGGGCGTCAGTACTTC
CDR3 protein: CSARGPGGRQYF

clone size: few
J gene: TRBJ1-1
V gene: TRBV3-1
D gene: NA
CDR3 DNA: TGTGCCAGCAGCCAAGGGGAATGGAGATCTGAAGCTTTCTTT
CDR3 protein: CASSQGEWRSEAFF

clone size: few
J gene: TRBJ2-3
V gene: TRBV5-4
D gene: TRBD2
CDR3 DNA: TGTGCCAGCAGCTTGGAGGTAGCGGGAGCTACGCAGTATTTT
CDR3 protein: CASSLEVAGATQYF

clone size: few
J gene: TRBJ2-7
V gene: TRBV20-1
D gene: TRBD2
CDR3 DNA: TGCAGTGCTCTCTCACTAGCGGCCTCCTACGAGCAGTACTTC
CDR3 protein: CSALSLAASYEQYF

clone size: NA
J gene: TRBJ2-1
V gene: TRBV10-3
D gene: NA
CDR3 DNA: TGTGCCATCAGAAGTAGCGCAACCACGGGGAGTGAGCAGTTCTTC
CDR3 protein: CAIRSSATTGSEQFF

clone size: NA
J gene: TRBJ2-7
V gene: TRBV6-5
D gene: TRBD1
CDR3 DNA: TGTGCCAGCAGTTTAATGGGACAGGGTACCTACGAGCAGTACTTC
CDR3 protein: CASSLMGQGTYEQYF

clone size: NA
J gene: TRBJ2-1
V gene: TRBV28
D gene: NA
CDR3 DNA: TGTGCCAGCAGTTTATGGGGGGGAGCGGTTGAGCAGTTCTTC
CDR3 protein: CASSLWGGAVEQFF

clone size: few
J gene: TRBJ2-3
V gene: TRBV29-1
D gene: NA
CDR3 DNA: TGCAGCGTTGTTAGGGCGGCTAGCACAGATACGCAGTATTTT
CDR3 protein: CSVVRAASTDTQYF

clone size: few
J gene: TRBJ2-6
V gene: TRBV5-6
D gene: NA
CDR3 DNA: TGTGCCAGCAGCTTGGTTGGGGCCAACGTCCTGACTTTC
CDR3 protein: CASSLVGANVLTF

clone size: few
J gene: TRBJ2-5
V gene: TRBV7-2
D gene: TRBD1
CDR3 DNA: TGTGCCAGCAGTAAACCCCCGGGACAGCAAGAGACCCAGTACTTC
CDR3 protein: CASSKPPGQQETQYF

clone size: few
J gene: TRBJ1-4
V gene: TRBV5-1
D gene: NA
CDR3 DNA: TGCGCCAGCAGTTTGAGTGGAGAAAAACTGTTTTTT
CDR3 protein: CASSLSGEKLFF

clone size: few
J gene: TRBJ2-1
V gene: TRBV7-9
D gene: TRBD2
CDR3 DNA: TGTGCCAGCAGCTTAAGCGGGACCGATGAGCAGTTCTTC
CDR3 protein: CASSLSGTDEQFF

clone size: many
J gene: TRBJ1-1
V gene: TRBV5-1
D gene: NA
CDR3 DNA: TGCGCCAGCAGCTTGAACCCAGGGTCGGACACTGAAGCTTTCTTT
CDR3 protein: CASSLNPGSDTEAFF

clone size: NA
J gene: TRBJ1-2
V gene: TRBV20-1
D gene: NA
CDR3 DNA: TGCAGTGCTAGAGATCAGGGCAGGAGGGATGGCTACACCTTC
CDR3 protein: CSARDQGRRDGYTF

clone size: few
J gene: TRBJ1-1
V gene: TRBV5-1
D gene: NA
CDR3 DNA: TGCGCCAGCAGATTTCCGCAAGCGAACACTGAAGCTTTCTTT
CDR3 protein: CASRFPQANTEAFF

clone size: NA
J gene: TRBJ2-7
V gene: TRBV18
D gene: NA
CDR3 DNA: TGTGCCAGCTCACCGTCAGGGTTACACGAGCAGTACTTC
CDR3 protein: CASSPSGLHEQYF